Listed below are T cell receptor beta chains from one sample, sequenced in a study of blood T cell repertoires in COVID-19. TCRdb keeps only in-frame clones here, not all; method: immunoSEQ multiplex PCR. The sample records over 200,000 clones, 75% to 90% being singletons. The material sequenced was peripheral blood. Source of these receptors: a man in his 60s who had recovered from COVID-19. Each CDR3 is given with its conserved first and last residue. D genes are given only for firm matches.

>TRBJ2-7|-|TRBV9
CASSVGGLSSYEQYF
TGTGCCAGCAGCGTAGGGGGCCTAAGCTCCTACGAGCAGTACTTC
>TRBJ1-1|TRBD1|TRBV15
CATSQQGMNTEAFF
TGTGCCACCAGTCAACAGGGGATGAACACTGAAGCTTTCTTT
>TRBJ2-7|TRBD1|TRBV11-2
CASSLGTGDLYF
TGTGCCAGCAGCTTAGGGACAGGGGATTTGTACTTC
>TRBJ2-2|-|TRBV5-4
CASSRGGNTGELFF
TGTGCCAGCAGCCGAGGGGGGAACACCGGGGAGCTGTTTTTT
>TRBJ1-2|-|TRBV7-9
CASSPPGGMGYTF
TGTGCCAGCAGCCCTCCCGGGGGAATGGGCTACACCTTC
>TRBJ1-4|-|TRBV2
CASNGGPIGEKLFF
TGTGCCAGCAATGGAGGACCGATAGGTGAAAAACTGTTTTTT
>TRBJ2-3|TRBD2|TRBV3-1/TRBV3-2
CASSHTSGGADTQYF
TGTGCCAGCAGCCACACTAGCGGGGGGGCAGATACGCAGTATTTT
>TRBJ2-1|TRBD2|TRBV7-9
CASSPSKAGGTNEQFF
TGTGCCAGCAGCCCAAGCAAAGCGGGAGGTACCAATGAGCAGTTCTTC
>TRBJ1-2|TRBD1|TRBV29-1
CSVGKGQGVPYGYTF
TGCAGCGTCGGCAAGGGACAGGGGGTCCCCTATGGCTACACCTTC
>TRBJ1-2|TRBD1|TRBV6-6
CASRSGQGMGGYTF
TGTGCCAGCAGGTCGGGACAGGGGATGGGCGGCTACACCTTC
>TRBJ2-1|TRBD2|TRBV4-1
CASSQEEGLAGASYNEQFF
TGCGCCAGCAGCCAAGAAGAAGGACTAGCGGGAGCTTCCTACAATGAGCAGTTCTTC
>TRBJ2-3|-|TRBV14
CASNLGGLANTQYF
TGTGCCAGCAACCTGGGCGGACTCGCAAATACGCAGTATTTT
>TRBJ2-1|TRBD2|TRBV5-4
CASSNPTTSDEQFF
TGTGCCAGCAGCAACCCCACCACTAGCGATGAGCAGTTCTTC